Listed here is a single TCR beta chain. Authors' data handling: Junction-only sequences without quality scores were provided by ImmunoSEQ, so filtering was different. Assay used: immunoSEQ multiplex PCR; TCRdb lists only in-frame clones, some missing. The V and J calls and clone size were taken over from that table, and D and trimming were inferred from the DNA. This table has some 2,500,000 clones, roughly 93% appearing once. This entry belongs to a study of shared clonotypes between healthy human individuals. The V gene's germline CDR1 is MNHGY and CDR2 SVAAGI. This CDR3 spans 13 amino acids. V was pared by 6 bases and J by 7 bases, with 12 bases between.

The source is a man between 18 and 29 years old in good health. Some clones in this sample may be carry-over from other donors' samples. The rearrangement links TRBV6-9 to TRBJ2-2; D might be TRBD1 or TRBD2, each matching 5 bases. The specimen sequenced was naive CD4+ T cells from PBMCs. Subset meaning: CD45RA+ positively selected. DNA for the CDR3: TGTGCCAGCAGCCCGGGACCCGGCGGGGAGCTGTTTTTT. Its protein is CASSPGPGGELFF.